This T cell receptor (beta chain) emerged from a study of T cell therapy after organ transplantation. On the study more broadly: Long-term post-therapy blood was drawn 20 to 29 weeks after therapy ended. Study-wide results and caveats: Poor CD8+ T cell yield may explain few expansions in nonresponders. Nonresponder repertoires showed strong pretherapy expansions, barely changing post-therapy. Pretherapy CD8 clonality inversely correlated with its fold change after therapy.

Time point: 20-29 weeks after completion of therapy. CDR1 is LGHNA, CDR2 YSLEER, per germline. The ends were cut back, 1 base at V and 1 base at J, with 11 bases in the middle. The CDR3 extends over 15 amino acids. Measured with immunoSEQ multiplex PCR; TCRdb has only the in-frame clones, and not every one. This sample carries over 20,000 clones, about four fifths of them seen once, and the ten largest clones take under 45%. For this clone: Its target is unknown.

The genes are TRBV4-3 and TRBJ2-7; D might be TRBD1 or TRBD2, each matching 5 bases. Sequences were derived from CD8+ T cells from blood, sampled after autologous CMV-specific T cell therapy. This sequence was found in a human patient who had received a solid organ transplant and had CMV disease. Part of the T cell pool may stem from the graft donor. The CDR3 coding sequence is TGCGCCAGCAGCCAAGTCGGGGACGGATCCTACGAGCAGTACTTC. This encodes CASSQVGDGSYEQYF.